One and the same sample provided the 24 T cell receptor beta chains below, sequenced in a study of control samples from healthy donors and cancer patients (dated by TCRdb to 2019 to 2021). Libraries were made using the immunoSEQ multiplex PCR assay. The immuneACCESS repertoire file appears here via TCRdb, limited to in-frame rearrangements. These files lack a portion of the clones; in checked studies, under half of the deficit traces to unresolved V genes, and the cause of the others is not known. For this sample there are over 100,000 clones; 92% appear just once. Clones ranked in the top ten supply 2% to 2.5% of the sample. Sequenced input: blood. These receptors originate from a woman aged 45-60 years in good health.

The J gene is TRBJ1-2, the V gene TRBV28; D gene unclear. V was pared by 6 bases and J by 8 bases, with 19 bases between. The CDR3 totals 14 residues. Germline loops: CDR1 MDHEN, CDR2 SYDVKM. This chain's CDR3 is CASSPPHTVPGYTF. For the CDR3, the DNA is TGTGCCAGCAGCCCCCCCCACACGGTCCCCGGCTACACCTTC.

The chain is built from TRBV7-2 and TRBJ1-1, with D tentatively TRBD1 (5 bases). CDR3 length: 15 residues. Germline V gene lookup returns CDR1 SGHTA and CDR2 FQGNSA. The ends were cut back, 1 base at V and 4 bases at J, with 13 bases in the middle. The CDR3 sequence is CASSLDRQWGTEAFF. CDR3 DNA sequence: TGTGCCAGCAGCTTAGACCGACAGTGGGGCACTGAAGCTTTCTTT. Based on the CDR3 plus reference TRBV7-2 and TRBJ1-1, the full variable domain is GAGVSQSPSNKVTEKGKDVELRCDPISGHTALYWYRQSLGQGLEFLIYFQGNSAPDKSGLPSDRFSAERTGGSVSTLTIQRTQQEDSAVYLCASSLDRQWGTEAFFGQGTRLTVV.

This chain links TRBV6-5 with TRBJ1-1; D unclear. V dropped 0 bases and J dropped 5 bases, with 7 bases sitting between them. Germline CDR1 reads MNHEY; CDR2 reads SVGAGI. This CDR3 contains 13 residues. Here the CDR3 reads CASSYSSDTEAFF. DNA of the CDR3: TGTGCCAGCAGTTACTCATCGGATACTGAAGCTTTCTTT.

The chain has TRBV5-1 and TRBJ1-1, with a weak D call TRBD1 (6 bases). The CDR3 spans 15 residues. Germline V gene data show CDR1 as SGHRS and CDR2 as YFSETQ. The V end was cut by 4 bases, the J end by 0 bases, with 13 bases between. This chain's CDR3 is CASSREAGVNTEAFF. Written as DNA, the CDR3 is TGCGCCAGCAGCCGGGAGGCAGGGGTGAACACTGAAGCTTTCTTT.

CDR3 in DNA: TGTGCCAGCAGCTTCGGACCCTCCTACGAGCAGTACTTC. This sequence encodes CASSFGPSYEQYF. The chain employs TRBV7-6 and TRBJ2-7; D is ambiguous. Trimming cost V 3 bases and J 0 bases, with 6 bases left between them. CDR3 length: 13 residues. Looked up from germline, CDR1 is SGHVS and CDR2 is FNYEAQ.

About this clone itself: The germline gene is not matched at one end of the junction; a read error may be the cause. The V and J genes are TRBV28 and TRBJ2-7, with D unresolved. Per the germline V gene, CDR1 is MDHEN and CDR2 is SYDVKM. The CDR3 has 13 amino acids. CDR3 region: CASSPNSLAPFFF. Written as DNA, the CDR3 is TGTGCCAGCAGCCCCAACAGCCTTGCTCCTTTCTTCTTC.

This CDR3 is CAWSGSVGTPAKNIQYF. CDR3 in DNA: TGTGCCTGGAGTGGCTCCGTCGGCACGCCAGCCAAAAACATTCAGTACTTC. The chain employs TRBV30 and TRBJ2-4; unclear D gene. This CDR3 is built from 17 residues. In germline, CDR1 is GTSNPN, CDR2 SVGIG (reference sequence). V lost 1 base to trimming and J lost 0 bases, with 16 bases between them.

This clone was seen a single time. The chain is built from TRBV4-1 and TRBJ2-3; 10 bases fit TRBD2. CDR1 MGHRA and CDR2 YSYEKL come from the germline V gene. The CDR3 is made up of 19 amino acids. Trimming removed 0 bases from V and 4 bases from J; junction bases left unmatched: 13. The CDR3 bases are TGCGCCAGCAGCCAAGACCCCCCGAGCGGGAGGGATTATCCAGATACGCAGTATTTT. Translation gives CASSQDPPSGRDYPDTQYF.

The chain links TRBV4-2 to TRBJ2-5; 13 bases fit TRBD2. After removal of 1 base from V and 2 bases from J, the junction contained 4 bases not matched to a gene. Germline V gene lookup returns CDR1 LGHNA and CDR2 YNFKEQ. The CDR3 is made up of 17 amino acids. CDR3 sequence reads: CASSQGLAGGEQETQYF. In DNA form, the CDR3 reads TGTGCCAGCAGCCAAGGACTAGCGGGAGGTGAACAAGAGACCCAGTACTTC.

The J gene is TRBJ1-2, the V gene TRBV28; 7 bases fit TRBD1. Germline lookup yields CDR1 MDHEN and CDR2 SYDVKM. The CDR3 sequence is 15 residues long. The ends lost 4 bases at V and 0 bases at J; junction bases unmatched: 5. The CDR3 coding sequence is TGTGCCAGCAGTTCCTGGACAGGATCTAACTATGGCTACACCTTC. This translates into CASSSWTGSNYGYTF.

Notes on this clone: One junction end does not reproduce the germline sequence, and a read error may be involved. CDR3 residues: CASSLFLGRSHEQYF. The DNA for the CDR3 is TGTGCCAGCAGCTTGTTCTTGGGACGCTCCCACGAGCAGTACTTC. V and J are TRBV5-4 and TRBJ2-7; D might be TRBD1 or TRBD2, each matching 5 bases. CDR3 length: 15 residues. Germline V gene lookup returns CDR1 SGHNT and CDR2 YYREEE (reference sequence).

This clone has just a few counts. Within the sample, other DNA sequences also encode this same CDR3. The chain uses TRBV30 and TRBJ1-1; D remains ambiguous. Germline V gene lookup returns CDR1 GTSNPN and CDR2 SVGIG (reference sequence). The CDR3 is made up of 13 amino acids. Trimming shortened V by 0 bases and J by 5 bases, and 10 bases separated the two germline ends. CDR3 amino acids: CAWSVRGGTEAFF. The CDR3 bases are TGTGCCTGGAGTGTGCGTGGCGGAACTGAAGCTTTCTTT.

This chain uses TRBV5-1 with TRBJ2-7, with 13 bases aligning to TRBD2. This CDR3 has 16 residues. Germline CDR1 reads SGHRS; CDR2 reads YFSETQ. V gave up 4 bases and J gave up 0 bases; unmatched junction bases: 4. The CDR3 DNA sequence: TGCGCCAGCAGCCCCGGACTAGCGGGAGACTCCTACGAGCAGTACTTC. As protein: CASSPGLAGDSYEQYF.

The rearrangement uses TRBV7-8 and TRBJ2-6; 7 positions agree with TRBD1. CDR1 SGHVS and CDR2 FQNEAQ come from the germline V gene. This CDR3 has 16 amino acids. V shed 1 base, J shed 2 bases, and the junction held 2 bases outside the gene matches. Written as DNA, the CDR3 is TGTGCCAGCAGCTTAGGTCAGGGGGCTGGGGCCAACGTCCTGACTTTC. This translates into CASSLGQGAGANVLTF.

This chain joins TRBV20-1 and TRBJ1-4, with 7 bases that match TRBD1. The CDR3 is 13 amino acids. The germline V gene encodes CDR1 DFQATT and CDR2 SNEGSKA (reference sequence). Trimming took 3 bases from V and 7 from J; bases not matched to a gene: 5. CDR3: CSASEGASEKLFF. CDR3 sequence (DNA): TGCAGTGCTAGTGAGGGGGCGAGTGAAAAACTGTTTTTT.

The CDR3 is CASRRTGLADTIYF. Written as DNA, the CDR3 is TGTGCCAGCAGACGGACAGGACTTGCGGACACCATATATTTT. V is TRBV2 and J is TRBJ1-3; TRBD1 matches 7 bases. This CDR3 spans 14 amino acids. V gave up 6 bases and J gave up 8 bases; unmatched junction bases: 10. Germline values: CDR1 SNHLY, CDR2 FYNNEI.

CDR3 DNA sequence: TGTGCCAGCAGTTTATTAAGGAGGCAGGATTCACCCCTCCACTTT. It encodes CASSLLRRQDSPLHF. V usage is TRBV27 and J usage is TRBJ1-6; D call uncertain. Germline CDR1 MNHEY, CDR2 SMNVEV (reference sequence). The CDR3 has 15 residues. Trimming took off 1 base at V and 8 bases at J, with 12 bases between the two ends.

The V gene is TRBV6-6, the J gene TRBJ1-1, with D uncertain. CDR1 is MNHNY and CDR2 is SVGAGI in the germline V gene (reference sequence). There are 12 residues in the CDR3. V lost 8 bases to trimming and J lost 5 bases, with 12 bases between them. CDR3: CASCLKATEAFF. The CDR3 nucleotides are TGTGCCAGCTGCCTAAAAGCAACTGAAGCTTTCTTT.

The CDR3 spells CSVKTGDSYGYTF. CDR3 DNA: TGCAGCGTTAAAACAGGGGACTCCTATGGCTACACCTTC. This chain links TRBV29-1 with TRBJ1-2, with 7 bases lining up with TRBD1. This CDR3 spans 13 amino acids. V lost 5 bases, J lost 4 bases, and 7 bases stayed unmatched. Per germline, CDR1 SQVTM and CDR2 ANQGSEA.

The CDR3 is CASSQNRGYIQYF. For the CDR3, the DNA is TGTGCCAGTAGTCAAAACAGGGGTTACATTCAGTACTTC. The chain uses TRBV19 and TRBJ2-4, with 7 positions matching TRBD1. The germline V gene has CDR1 LNHDA and CDR2 SQIVND (reference sequence). With V trimmed by 5 bases and J by 8 bases, 6 bases remained unmatched. CDR3 length: 13 residues.

The chain has TRBV6-5 and TRBJ2-5; D possibly uses TRBD1 or TRBD2 (7 bases each). Germline CDR1 reads MNHEY; CDR2 reads SVGAGI. Trimming pared 7 bases from V and 2 bases from J, leaving 11 bases between. The CDR3 is 13 residues long. CDR3: CASIQGGQETQYF. In DNA form, the CDR3 reads TGTGCCAGCATTCAGGGGGGGCAAGAGACCCAGTACTTC.

This chain joins TRBV7-2 and TRBJ2-7, with a tentative D call TRBD2 (5 bases). Trimming removed 5 bases from V and 0 bases from J, with 14 bases in between. The germline CDR1 and CDR2 sequences are SGHTA and FQGNSA. The CDR3 consists of 15 residues. The CDR3 nucleotides read TGTGCCAGCAGCCTAGTATGGGCGGGCTCCTACGAGCAGTACTTC. It codes for CASSLVWAGSYEQYF. The complete variable domain, with remaining parts taken from reference TRBV7-2 and TRBJ2-7, reads GAGVSQSPSNKVTEKGKDVELRCDPISGHTALYWYRQSLGQGLEFLIYFQGNSAPDKSGLPSDRFSAERTGGSVSTLTIQRTQQEDSAVYLCASSLVWAGSYEQYFGPGTRLTVT.

The V and J genes are TRBV30 and TRBJ2-2; no clear D gene. The CDR3 is 14 amino acids. V was cut by 1 base and J by 3 bases, with 9 bases left in between. In germline, CDR1 is GTSNPN, CDR2 SVGIG (reference sequence). CDR3 sequence reads: CAWSGDRYTGELFF. CDR3 sequence (DNA): TGTGCCTGGAGTGGTGACCGATACACCGGGGAGCTGTTTTTT.

The chain employs TRBV27 and TRBJ2-7; 13 nucleotides match TRBD2. In germline, CDR1 is MNHEY, CDR2 SMNVEV (reference sequence). The CDR3 loop spans 15 amino acids. V lost 5 bases and J lost 8; bases outside the gene matches: 9. The CDR3 is CASSGLAGAGVKQYF. CDR3 coding DNA: TGTGCCAGCAGTGGACTAGCGGGAGCCGGGGTCAAGCAGTACTTC.